These 8 T cell receptor beta chains share one sample of origin, sequenced in a study of blood T cell repertoires in COVID-19 (dated by TCRdb to the early 2020s). Library prep was done by the immunoSEQ multiplex PCR assay. In TCRdb, the immuneACCESS table is reduced to in-frame sequences with V and J assigned. These tables do not hold every clone; where another copy was compared, an unresolved V gene accounts for under half, and the others remain unexplained. Here the sample has some 180,000 clones; about four fifths occur a single time. Around 2.1% of the sample goes to the ten largest clones. The material sequenced was peripheral blood. The receptors were gathered from an elderly woman with acute or convalescent COVID-19.

The rearrangement links TRBV5-1 to TRBJ2-2, with TRBD1 matching 9 bases. Germline V gene data show CDR1 as SGHRS and CDR2 as YFSETQ. Losses at the gene ends were 4 bases for V and 5 bases for J; bases not matched to a gene: 15. The CDR3 consists of 18 residues. CDR3 bases: TGCGCCAGCAGCCCCGTCACCGGGACAGGGACGCTAACCGGGGAGCTGTTTTTT. It yields the protein CASSPVTGTGTLTGELFF.

The chain combines TRBV7-2 with TRBJ1-2; 7 bases are shared with TRBD1. This CDR3 region has 15 residues. V dropped 5 bases and J dropped 4; count of bases not matched to a gene: 10. Germline CDR1 is SGHTA and CDR2 is FQGNSA. The CDR3 here is CASSTTGEGFYGYTF. DNA for the CDR3: TGTGCCAGCAGCACAACAGGGGAAGGCTTCTATGGCTACACCTTC.

The chain is built from TRBV9 and TRBJ1-1; no definite D call. Germline loops: CDR1 SGDLS, CDR2 YYNGEE. The CDR3 runs to 14 residues. Trimming removed 0 bases at V and 7 bases at J, with 13 bases between. Here the CDR3 DNA reads TGTGCCAGCAGCGTAGGTACAGTTGGGAGTGAAGCTTTCTTT. Encoded protein: CASSVGTVGSEAFF.

The V gene is TRBV2, the J gene TRBJ1-5; possible D gene TRBD1, 6 bases. Germline CDR1 SNHLY, CDR2 FYNNEI. With 4 bases removed from V and 4 bases from J, the gap between germline ends came to 8 bases. This CDR3 spans 13 amino acids. CDR3 sequence: CASSGTGNQPQHF. The DNA for the CDR3 is TGTGCCAGCAGTGGCACAGGGAATCAGCCCCAGCATTTT.

This rearrangement joins TRBV11-2 to TRBJ2-1; no clear D. The germline V gene has CDR1 SGHAT and CDR2 FQNNGV. The CDR3 has 14 amino acids. V lost 1 base and J lost 10, with 14 bases in between. CDR3 loop: CASSLVVGSPEQFF. DNA of the CDR3: TGTGCCAGCAGCTTAGTGGTGGGCTCCCCGGAGCAGTTCTTC.

As regards this clone: The junction does not match germline at one end; this may be a read error. CDR3 sequence: CASSLSIAGAHTQYF. In DNA form, the CDR3 reads TGTGCTAGCAGCTTATCCATAGCGGGGGCCCATACGCAGTATTTT. The rearrangement joins TRBV7-7 to TRBJ2-3, with 9 bases lining up with TRBD2. The CDR3 length is 15 residues. Per the germline V gene, CDR1 is SSHAT and CDR2 is FNYEAQ (reference sequence). Drawing the rest from reference TRBV7-7 and TRBJ2-3, the complete variable domain is GAGVSQSPRYKVTKRGQDVTLRCDPISSHATLYWYQQALGQGPEFLTYFNYEAQPDKSGLPSDRFSAERPEGSISTLTIQRTEQRDSAMYRCASSLSIAGAHTQYFGPGTRLTVL.

J is TRBJ1-1 and V is TRBV7-9; TRBD1 aligns across 8 bases. This CDR3 region has 14 residues. Germline trimming cut 6 bases from V and 4 bases from J; bases unmatched to any gene: 7. Germline values: CDR1 SEHNR, CDR2 FQNEAQ (reference sequence). In DNA, the CDR3 is TGTGCCAGCAGGACAGGGGCGAGCGGCACTGAAGCTTTCTTT. Its protein product is CASRTGASGTEAFF.

CDR3 sequence: CASSQRDTQYF. CDR3 sequence (DNA): TGTGCCAGCAGCCAACGGGATACGCAGTATTTT. The chain uses TRBV4-2 and TRBJ2-3; D is undetermined. The CDR3 has 11 residues. The germline gives CDR1 LGHNA, CDR2 YNFKEQ. Trimming shortened V by 2 bases and J by 6 bases, and 3 bases separated the two germline ends.